Reported below is one T cell receptor (beta chain). The antigen remains unidentified. The sample is drawn from a study of regulatory T cells in long-lasting Graves disease. As to time point: newly diagnosed GD, antithyroid drugs for less than 3 months. The TCR library was prepared using RNA isolated from PBMCs. CDR3 regions were amplified by Arm-PCR using iRepertoire HTBI primers to build TCR beta libraries. TCRdb independently ran MiXCR on the multiplex PCR reads; one entry per CDR3 protein. The data show a few hundred thousand distinct CDR3 sequences, about 15% seen once. General study points: Persistent Graves' disease cases displayed lower TCR diversity than newly diagnosed ones.

The CDR3 extends over 15 amino acids. Trimming pared 4 bases from V and 7 bases from J, leaving 16 bases between. Germline CDR1 is KGHDR and CDR2 is SFDVKD. Separately, the same data were catalogued under a study of T cells in Graves' hyperthyroidism and ophthalmopathy. This second report adds: An absence of ophthalmopathy progression within 18 months meant stable Graves' hyperthyroidism. A model of 13 V-J features distinguished ophthalmopathy from stable hyperthyroidism.

This TCR derives from a woman aged 40 to 50 with Graves disease. The sample consisted of peripheral blood mononuclear cells (PBMCs), taken at new diagnosis, from a patient treated with antithyroid drugs. The chain combines TRBV24-1 with TRBJ2-1, with D possibly being TRBD1 (6 bases). CDR3 bases: TGTGCCACCAGTGAACGGACAGACCCTAGGAATGAGCAGTTCTTC. It codes for CATSERTDPRNEQFF.